This TCR beta chain was captured by sequencing in a study of T cell repertoires in ileal Crohn's disease. Assay: immunoSEQ multiplex PCR; the TCRdb copy retains only in-frame clones and omits some. The sample has more than 60,000 clones, around 90% seen once. The CDR3 totals 13 residues. The V and J ends lost 3 bases and 8 bases respectively, with 13 bases between them. Germline V gene sequence: CDR1 LNHDA, CDR2 SQIVND (reference sequence). Time point meaning: neoterminal ileum biopsy at postoperative endoscopy, about 6 months after surgery. The source is an adult with Crohn's disease. This sequence joins TRBV19 and TRBJ1-2; D call uncertain. Sequencing was performed on ileal tissue. CDR3 in amino acids: CASSMVYEFGYTF. The CDR3, as DNA: TGTGCCAGTAGTATGGTTTATGAGTTCGGCTACACCTTC. The full variable domain, in which reference TRBV19 and TRBJ1-2 provide the parts outside the CDR3, is DGGITQSPKYLFRKEGQNVTLSCEQNLNHDAMYWYRQDPGQGLRLIYYSQIVNDFQKGDIAEGYSVSREKKESFPLTVTSAQKNPTAFYLCASSMVYEFGYTFGSGTRLTVV.